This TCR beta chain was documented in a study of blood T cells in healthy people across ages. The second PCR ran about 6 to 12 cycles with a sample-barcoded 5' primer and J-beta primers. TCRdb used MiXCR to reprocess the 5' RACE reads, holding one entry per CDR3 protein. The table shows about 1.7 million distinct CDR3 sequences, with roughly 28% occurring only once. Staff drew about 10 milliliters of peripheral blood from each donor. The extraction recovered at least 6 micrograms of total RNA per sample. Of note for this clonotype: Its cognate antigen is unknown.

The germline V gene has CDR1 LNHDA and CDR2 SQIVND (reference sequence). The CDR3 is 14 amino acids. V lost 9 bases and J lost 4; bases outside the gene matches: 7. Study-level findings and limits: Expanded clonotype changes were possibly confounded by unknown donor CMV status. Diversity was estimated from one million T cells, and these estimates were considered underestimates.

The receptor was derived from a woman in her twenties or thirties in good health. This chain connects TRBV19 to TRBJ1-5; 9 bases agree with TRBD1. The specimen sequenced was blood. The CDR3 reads CASWTGEGNQPQHF. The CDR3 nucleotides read TGTGCCAGCTGGACAGGGGAGGGTAATCAGCCCCAGCATTTT.